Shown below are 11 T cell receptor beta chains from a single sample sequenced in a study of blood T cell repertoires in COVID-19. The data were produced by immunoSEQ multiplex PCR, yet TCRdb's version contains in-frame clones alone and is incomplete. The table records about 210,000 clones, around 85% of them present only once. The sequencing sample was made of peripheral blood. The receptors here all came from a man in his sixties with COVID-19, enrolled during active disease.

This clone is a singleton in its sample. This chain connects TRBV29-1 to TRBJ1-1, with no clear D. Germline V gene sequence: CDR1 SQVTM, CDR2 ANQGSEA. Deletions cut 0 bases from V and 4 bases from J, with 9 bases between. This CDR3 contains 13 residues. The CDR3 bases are TGCAGCGTTGAAGATAGGCGAGGCACTGAAGCTTTCTTT. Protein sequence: CSVEDRRGTEAFF. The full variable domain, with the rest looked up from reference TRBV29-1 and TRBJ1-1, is SAVISQKPSRDICQRGTSLTIQCQVDSQVTMMFWYRQQPGQSLTLIATANQGSEATYESGFVIDKFPISRPNLTFSTLTVSNMSPEDSSIYLCSVEDRRGTEAFFGQGTRLTVV.

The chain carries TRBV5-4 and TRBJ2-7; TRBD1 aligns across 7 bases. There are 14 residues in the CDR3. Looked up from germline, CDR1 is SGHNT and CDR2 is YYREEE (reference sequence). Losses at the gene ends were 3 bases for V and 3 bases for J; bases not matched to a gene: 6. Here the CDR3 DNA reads TGTGCCAGCAGCTCGACAGGGATGTTCTACGAGCAGTACTTC. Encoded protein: CASSSTGMFYEQYF.

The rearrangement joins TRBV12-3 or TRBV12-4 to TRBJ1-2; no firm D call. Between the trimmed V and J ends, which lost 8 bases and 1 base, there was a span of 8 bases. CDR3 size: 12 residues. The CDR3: CASSVLNYGYTF. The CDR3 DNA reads TGTGCCAGCTCGGTTCTTAACTATGGCTACACCTTC.

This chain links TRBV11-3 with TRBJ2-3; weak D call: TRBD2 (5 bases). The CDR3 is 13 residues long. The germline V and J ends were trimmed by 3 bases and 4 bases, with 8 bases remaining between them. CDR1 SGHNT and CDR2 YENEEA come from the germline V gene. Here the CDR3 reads CASSLGVADTQYF. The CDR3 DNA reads TGTGCCAGCAGCTTGGGAGTGGCAGATACGCAGTATTTT.

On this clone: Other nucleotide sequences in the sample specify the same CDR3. The DNA of the CDR3 is TGTGCCAGCAGCTTGACAGGGCTGAACACTGAAGCTTTCTTT. Translation: CASSLTGLNTEAFF. The chain employs TRBV5-4 and TRBJ1-1, with a tentative D call TRBD1 (6 bases). Trimming removed 1 base at V and 0 bases at J, with 7 bases between. The CDR3 is 14 residues long. From germline, CDR1 is SGHNT and CDR2 YYREEE (reference sequence).

The CDR3 region is CASSHIAGGGLKNIQYF. CDR3 nucleotide sequence: TGTGCCAGCAGCCACATAGCGGGAGGGGGCCTCAAAAACATTCAGTACTTC. The chain uses TRBV3-1 (or the pseudogene TRBV3-2) and TRBJ2-4; 11 bases fit TRBD2. With 3 bases clipped from V and 3 bases from J, the junction kept 7 bases outside the gene matches. In germline, CDR1 is LGHDT, CDR2 YNNKEL (reference sequence). This CDR3 spans 17 amino acids.

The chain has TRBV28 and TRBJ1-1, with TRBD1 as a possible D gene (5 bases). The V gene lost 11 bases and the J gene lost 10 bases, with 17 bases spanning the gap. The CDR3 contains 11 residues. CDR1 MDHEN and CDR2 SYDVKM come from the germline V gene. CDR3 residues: CAGGTPEGAFF. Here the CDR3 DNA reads TGTGCCGGGGGGACCCCCGAAGGAGCTTTCTTT.

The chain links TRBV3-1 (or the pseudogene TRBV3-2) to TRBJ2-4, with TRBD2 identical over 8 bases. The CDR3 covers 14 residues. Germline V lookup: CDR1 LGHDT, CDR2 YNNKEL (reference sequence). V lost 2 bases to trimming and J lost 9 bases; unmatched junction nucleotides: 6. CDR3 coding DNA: TGTGCCAGCAGCCAAAGACCGGGAGGGGGCATTCAGTACTTC. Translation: CASSQRPGGGIQYF.

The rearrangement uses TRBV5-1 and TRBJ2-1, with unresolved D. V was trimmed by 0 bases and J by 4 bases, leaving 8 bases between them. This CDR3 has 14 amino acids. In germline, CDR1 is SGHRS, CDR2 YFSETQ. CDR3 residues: CASSLGGAYNEQFF. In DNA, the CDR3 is TGCGCCAGCAGCTTGGGAGGTGCTTACAATGAGCAGTTCTTC.

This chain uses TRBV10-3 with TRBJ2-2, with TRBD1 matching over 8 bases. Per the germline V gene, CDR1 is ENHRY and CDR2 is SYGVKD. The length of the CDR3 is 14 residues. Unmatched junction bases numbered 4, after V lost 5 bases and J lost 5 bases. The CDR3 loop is CAISRTGTTGELFF. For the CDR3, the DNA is TGTGCCATCAGTCGGACAGGGACGACCGGGGAGCTGTTTTTT.

The CDR3 loop is CAISPSVQGQGYYGYTF. The CDR3 DNA follows: TGTGCCATCAGTCCCTCCGTCCAGGGACAGGGCTACTATGGCTACACCTTC. The chain uses TRBV10-3 and TRBJ1-2; 9 positions match TRBD1. After removal of 5 bases from V and 3 bases from J, the junction contained 13 bases not matched to a gene. Germline V gives CDR1 ENHRY, CDR2 SYGVKD. This CDR3 is 17 amino acids long.